The clone carrying this TCR beta chain showed up just a few times. In germline, CDR1 is SGHTA, CDR2 FQGNSA. This CDR3 is built from 21 residues. V shed 3 bases and J shed 0 bases, with 27 bases lying between them. In TCRdb, the PCR reads were re-called with MiXCR into one record per CDR3 protein. In the table there are some 9,300 distinct CDR3 sequences, 30% to 45% of which are singletons. The data were taken from a study of immune characterization of retroperitoneal liposarcoma. The specimen was tumor tissue. V is TRBV7-2 and J is TRBJ2-4; D tentatively reads TRBD1 or TRBD2 (5 bases each). The TCR was taken from a female donor with retroperitoneal liposarcoma. CDR3: CASSLAPWQGKRGLAKNIQYF. In DNA, the CDR3 is TGTGCCAGCAGCTTGGCCCCATGGCAGGGAAAGAGGGGTTTAGCCAAAAACATTCAGTACTTC.